This record covers a single T cell receptor (beta chain). The target antigen is unknown. The entry originates in a study of graft-versus-host responses after intestinal transplantation. The study's findings and limits: Clonal ratios of graft-versus-host to host-versus-graft in allografts were high for patients exhibiting graft-donor T cell macrochimerism.

V was clipped by 3 bases and J by 6 bases, with 9 bases between them. Germline CDR1 is MNHEY and CDR2 is SVGAGI. The length of the CDR3 is 12 residues. The table came from immunoSEQ multiplex PCR; TCRdb's copy has only in-frame clones and leaves some out. The table includes roughly 96,000 clones, 91% detected once. The chain carries TRBV6-5 and TRBJ2-7, with D perhaps matching TRBD1 (5 bases). The source material was unstimulated CD8+ T cells sorted from spleen or lymph node cells, sampled before intestinal transplant. The TCR was taken from a human donor who received an intestinal transplant. CDR3 nucleotide sequence: TGTGCCAGCAGTTATATAGGGGCCGAGCAGTACTTC. The encoded protein is CASSYIGAEQYF.